Below, 19 T cell receptor beta chains from the same sample are listed, as sequenced in a study of somatic mutations in cytotoxic T cells in rheumatoid arthritis (dated by TCRdb to 2016 to 2017). Library preparation employed the immunoSEQ multiplex PCR assay. TCRdb took this table from immuneACCESS and kept in-frame rearrangements with V and J called. Such tables lack part of the clones; where checked against another copy, unresolved V genes explain under half of the gap, and the rest is unexplained. The sample table holds roughly 7,700 clones, of which more than 60% were seen once. Roughly two fifths of the sample belongs to the ten largest clones. What was sequenced was CD8+ T cells sorted from blood. The receptor source for this set is an adult with rheumatoid arthritis.

The chain links TRBV11-3 to TRBJ2-3, with a possible D match to TRBD2 (6 bases). The CDR3 has 16 amino acids. The germline CDR1 and CDR2 sequences are SGHNT and YENEEA. The V gene lost 0 bases and the J gene lost 6 bases, with 16 bases spanning the gap. The CDR3 nucleotides are TGTGCCAGCAGCTTAGATCTACGACTAGTTGACGATACGCAGTATTTT. Translating gives CASSLDLRLVDDTQYF.

CDR3 sequence: CASSSDTGSTDTQYF. The CDR3 nucleotides are TGTGCCAGCAGTTCCGACACCGGCAGCACAGATACGCAGTATTTT. The V call is TRBV2, the J call TRBJ2-3; D unresolved. Germline V gene lookup returns CDR1 SNHLY and CDR2 FYNNEI. V lost 5 bases to trimming and J lost 0 bases, with 12 bases between them. This CDR3 region has 15 residues.

The chain carries TRBV29-1 and TRBJ2-1; D is perhaps TRBD1 or TRBD2 (5 bases each). Trimming shortened V by 6 bases and J by 6 bases, and 12 bases separated the two germline ends. The CDR3 extends over 12 amino acids. The V gene's germline CDR1 is SQVTM and CDR2 ANQGSEA. The DNA of the CDR3 is TGCAGCGTATCCGGGGCCATCAATGAGCAGTTCTTC. Its protein product is CSVSGAINEQFF.

The gene calls are TRBV4-1 and TRBJ2-1; the D is unclear. Germline values: CDR1 MGHRA, CDR2 YSYEKL. The CDR3 extends over 15 amino acids. The germline V and J ends were trimmed by 1 base and 12 bases, with 19 bases remaining between them. The CDR3 here is CASSQVLAAPGTQFF. The CDR3 bases are TGCGCCAGCAGCCAAGTGTTGGCAGCCCCTGGAACGCAGTTCTTC.

V is TRBV4-3 and J is TRBJ2-2; 8 bases match TRBD1. Trimming cost V 1 base and J 0 bases; bases outside gene matches: 13. CDR1 and CDR2 (germline): LGHNA, YSLEER. The CDR3 is 20 residues long. The CDR3 DNA reads as TGCGCCAGCAGCCAAGGGGCCATGGACAGGGAGTTCCCGAACACCGGGGAGCTGTTTTTT. Its translation: CASSQGAMDREFPNTGELFF.

This clone is a singleton in its sample. The chain recombines TRBV6-6 with TRBJ2-1; D ambiguous. The CDR3 is 13 amino acids. V lost 5 bases and J 9 bases, leaving 14 bases between the germline ends. Germline lookup yields CDR1 MNHNY and CDR2 SVGAGI (reference sequence). The CDR3, as DNA: TGTGCCAGCAGTCCAATAGTTAGTGGTGAGCAGTTCTTC. Its translation: CASSPIVSGEQFF.

Here the CDR3 reads CASSFGRSYNEQFF. DNA of the CDR3: TGTGCCAGCAGCTTCGGCAGATCTTACAATGAGCAGTTCTTC. The rearrangement uses TRBV5-6 and TRBJ2-1; no clear D. CDR3 size: 14 residues. The germline V gene has CDR1 SGHDT and CDR2 YYEEEE. The V and J ends lost 2 bases and 4 bases respectively, with 10 bases between them.

V is TRBV28 and J is TRBJ1-5, with D perhaps TRBD1 (6 bases). V was cut by 9 bases and J by 3 bases, with 18 bases left in between. Per the germline V gene, CDR1 is MDHEN and CDR2 is SYDVKM. The CDR3 is 15 amino acids. The CDR3 DNA sequence: TGTGCCAGTGGAGGCCGGGACACCAACAATCAGCCCCAGCATTTT. Translated: CASGGRDTNNQPQHF.

The CDR3 is CASSSMTQGGGNEQFF. The CDR3 nucleotides read TGTGCCAGCAGTTCCATGACTCAGGGGGGGGGCAATGAGCAGTTCTTC. This chain joins TRBV7-9 and TRBJ2-1, with D perhaps TRBD1 or TRBD2 (7 bases each). CDR1 is SEHNR and CDR2 is FQNEAQ in the germline V gene (reference sequence). This CDR3 is 16 amino acids long. V was trimmed by 6 bases and J by 6 bases, leaving 21 bases between them.

The DNA for the CDR3 is TGTGCCAGCAGGGTCCCGACAGCTAACTATGGCTACACCTTC. It yields the protein CASRVPTANYGYTF. This chain joins TRBV28 and TRBJ1-2; tentative D call: TRBD1 (5 bases). The germline V gene encodes CDR1 MDHEN and CDR2 SYDVKM. The CDR3 is made up of 14 amino acids. V lost 6 bases and J lost 0, with 11 bases in between.

The V and J genes are TRBV9 and TRBJ2-1; the D is unclear. Germline CDR1 and CDR2: SGDLS and YYNGEE. This CDR3 contains 14 residues. V shed 0 bases and J shed 7 bases, with 11 bases lying between them. CDR3 nucleotides: TGTGCCAGCAGCGTAGAGTGGCAGGCGAATGAGCAGTTCTTC. Protein sequence: CASSVEWQANEQFF.

The chain is built from TRBV7-8 and TRBJ2-2; 7 bases fit TRBD1. V was pared by 5 bases and J by 6 bases, with 6 bases of the junction left unmatched. The CDR3 is made up of 14 amino acids. Germline values: CDR1 SGHVS, CDR2 FQNEAQ. For the CDR3, the DNA is TGTGCCAGCAGCCCCCGACAGGGATCCGGGGAGCTGTTTTTT. Its protein is CASSPRQGSGELFF.

This clone was seen a handful of times. The chain couples TRBV7-9 to TRBJ2-7; D possibly corresponds to TRBD2 (6 bases). CDR3 length equals 13 residues. Germline V gene lookup returns CDR1 SEHNR and CDR2 FQNEAQ (reference sequence). Trimming removed 6 bases at V and 4 bases at J, with 13 bases between. CDR3 nucleotide sequence: TGTGCCAGCAGGGAGGAGGGTACGTACGAGCAGTACTTC. It translates to CASREEGTYEQYF.

The V and J genes are TRBV4-2 and TRBJ2-7, with 10 positions matching TRBD2. CDR1 and CDR2 from the germline V gene are LGHNA and YNFKEQ. The V segment lost 4 bases and the J segment 5 bases; nucleotides outside the gene matches: 8. This CDR3 has 15 amino acids. The CDR3 nucleotides read TGTGCCAGCAGCCCTCGTCTAGCGGGAGACAACGAGCAGTACTTC. It translates to CASSPRLAGDNEQYF.

V and J are TRBV28 and TRBJ1-5; TRBD1 agrees at 7 bases. Germline V gene sequence: CDR1 MDHEN, CDR2 SYDVKM. The length of the CDR3 is 16 residues. V dropped 2 bases and J dropped 1; count of bases not matched to a gene: 5. CDR3 in amino acids: CASSLPSGGSNQPQHF. The CDR3, as DNA: TGTGCCAGCAGTTTACCCTCAGGGGGAAGCAATCAGCCCCAGCATTTT.

CDR3 protein: CASSLGALDGNQPQHF. The CDR3 DNA reads as TGTGCCAGCAGCTTAGGCGCCTTGGATGGCAATCAGCCCCAGCATTTT. The chain joins TRBV7-2 to TRBJ1-5; D is uncertain. The CDR3 is 16 residues long. V lost 1 base to trimming and J lost 2 bases, with 12 bases between them. Germline loops: CDR1 SGHTA, CDR2 FQGNSA. Full variable domain (remainder filled in from reference TRBV7-2 and TRBJ1-5): GAGVSQSPSNKVTEKGKDVELRCDPISGHTALYWYRQSLGQGLEFLIYFQGNSAPDKSGLPSDRFSAERTGGSVSTLTIQRTQQEDSAVYLCASSLGALDGNQPQHFGDGTRLSIL.

This chain links TRBV9 with TRBJ2-3; D is possibly TRBD1 (7 bases). Trimming cost V 3 bases and J 6 bases, with 17 bases left between them. This CDR3 contains 15 residues. Germline values: CDR1 SGDLS, CDR2 YYNGEE. DNA for the CDR3: TGTGCCAGCAGCGGCCCCCAGGGGGGATTGGATACGCAGTATTTT. Protein: CASSGPQGGLDTQYF.

The chain recombines TRBV5-6 with TRBJ2-1; TRBD2 matches at 8 bases. Germline assignment: CDR1 SGHDT and CDR2 YYEEEE. The V segment lost 4 bases and the J segment 5 bases; nucleotides outside the gene matches: 17. The CDR3 contains 18 residues. The CDR3 reads CASSRGGSHGLGHNEQFF. The CDR3 nucleotides read TGTGCCAGCAGCCGGGGGGGGAGTCACGGACTAGGGCACAATGAGCAGTTCTTC.

The chain uses TRBV7-8 and TRBJ1-6, with D unclear. This CDR3 contains 13 residues. CDR1 and CDR2 (germline): SGHVS, FQNEAQ. Trimming shortened V by 0 bases and J by 10 bases, and 7 bases separated the two germline ends. The CDR3 loop reads CASSLATTSPLHF. In nucleotides, the CDR3 is TGTGCCAGCAGCTTAGCGACAACCTCACCCCTCCACTTT.